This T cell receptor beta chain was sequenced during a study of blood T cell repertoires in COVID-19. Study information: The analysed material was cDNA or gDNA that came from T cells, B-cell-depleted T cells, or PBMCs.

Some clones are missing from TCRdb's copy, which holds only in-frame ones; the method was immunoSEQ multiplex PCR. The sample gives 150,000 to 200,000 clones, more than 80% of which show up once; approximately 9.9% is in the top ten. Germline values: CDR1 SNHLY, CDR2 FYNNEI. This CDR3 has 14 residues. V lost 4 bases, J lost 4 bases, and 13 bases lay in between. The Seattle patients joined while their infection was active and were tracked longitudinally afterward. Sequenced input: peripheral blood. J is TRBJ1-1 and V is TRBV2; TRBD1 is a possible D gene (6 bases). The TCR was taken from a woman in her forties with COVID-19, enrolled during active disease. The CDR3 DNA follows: TGTGCCAGCAGTGCCCAGGGGATAACCACTGAAGCTTTCTTT. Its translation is CASSAQGITTEAFF.